These T cell receptor beta chains were read from a single sample in a study of T-cell memory formation after mild COVID-19. TCRdb recomputed calls from the 5' RACE reads with MiXCR, one row per CDR3 protein. The table lists about 430,000 distinct CDR3 sequences, around 17% of them singletons. Material for sequencing was PBMCs or a T cell subset sorted from them (not recorded which). The receptors originated from a man younger than 35 who had mild COVID-19 (a few samples of this study predate the infection). Cell type and time point are not known. CDR3s include the opening cysteine and the closing phenylalanine or tryptophan. Each record gives: clone size, V gene, D gene, J gene, CDR3 protein, CDR3 DNA. D genes are given only for firm matches. Clone size is given for some rows only: seen once, a few or many times, or a class if the clone is expanded.

>NA|TRBV7-2|NA|TRBJ2-5
CASSSTISGYQETQYF
TGTGCCAGCAGCTCAACTATTAGCGGATACCAAGAGACCCAGTACTTC
>few|TRBV10-2|NA|TRBJ2-7
CASKLETGPTYEQYF
TGCGCCAGCAAGTTAGAGACGGGACCGACCTACGAGCAGTACTTC
>NA|TRBV12-3/TRBV12-4|NA|TRBJ2-6
CASSFLGTTHSGANVLTF
TGTGCCAGCAGTTTTTTGGGGACAACCCACTCTGGGGCCAACGTCCTGACTTTC
>NA|TRBV7-9|NA|TRBJ1-2
CASSSGRSNYGYTF
TGTGCCAGCAGCTCCGGAAGGTCTAACTATGGCTACACCTTC
>many|TRBV5-1|NA|TRBJ1-6
CASSLEGKDSPLHF
TGCGCCAGCAGCTTGGAGGGGAAGGATTCACCCCTCCACTTT
>NA|TRBV7-2|NA|TRBJ2-4
CASSPNARGADIQYF
TGTGCCAGCAGCCCCAACGCTCGGGGTGCGGACATTCAGTACTTC
>few|TRBV7-8|TRBD2|TRBJ2-7
CASSPSAGFFYEQYF
TGTGCCAGCAGCCCCTCAGCGGGATTTTTCTACGAGCAGTACTTC
>NA|TRBV6-6|TRBD1|TRBJ1-1
CASITGVTAEAFF
TGTGCCAGCATTACAGGGGTTACCGCTGAAGCTTTCTTT
>many|TRBV5-1|NA|TRBJ1-5
CASSFAGNQPQHF
TGCGCCAGCAGCTTTGCAGGGAATCAGCCCCAGCATTTT
>few|TRBV5-1|NA|TRBJ1-1
CASSFREWNTEAFF
TGCGCCAGCAGCTTCCGGGAGTGGAACACTGAAGCTTTCTTT
>few|TRBV5-5|NA|TRBJ2-5
CASSSSPGHQETQYF
TGTGCCAGCAGCTCGTCGCCGGGACACCAAGAGACCCAGTACTTC
>few|TRBV4-3|NA|TRBJ2-7
CASSQDSSYEQYF
TGCGCCAGCAGCCAAGACTCGTCCTACGAGCAGTACTTC
>NA|TRBV2|NA|TRBJ1-1
CASRTYSDTEAFF
TGTGCCAGCAGGACTTATTCCGACACTGAAGCTTTCTTT
>NA|TRBV5-1|NA|TRBJ2-5
CASSPLGAHGETQYF
TGCGCCAGCAGCCCCTTAGGGGCACATGGAGAGACCCAGTACTTC
>few|TRBV7-8|NA|TRBJ2-5
CASSSLRQGLQETQYF
TGTGCCAGCAGCTCACTGAGGCAGGGCCTCCAAGAGACCCAGTACTTC
>NA|TRBV19|NA|TRBJ2-2
CASRGGELFF
TGTGCCAGCCGGGGCGGGGAGCTGTTTTTT
>NA|TRBV27|NA|TRBJ2-3
CASSLWGPRGADTQYF
TGTGCCAGCAGTTTATGGGGACCGAGGGGAGCAGATACGCAGTATTTT
>many|TRBV20-1|TRBD2|TRBJ2-1
CSAPLAGGLLGEQFF
TGCAGTGCTCCCTTAGCGGGGGGTCTCCTGGGTGAGCAGTTCTTC
>NA|TRBV10-3|NA|TRBJ2-2
CAIGGRTENTGELFF
TGTGCCATAGGGGGGAGGACAGAGAACACCGGGGAGCTGTTTTTT
>few|TRBV29-1|TRBD1|TRBJ1-3
CSVRTGINSGNTIYF
TGCAGCGTAAGGACAGGCATAAACTCTGGAAACACCATATATTTT
>few|TRBV28|NA|TRBJ1-2
CASSVRTALYGYTF
TGTGCCAGCAGTGTGAGGACAGCTTTGTATGGCTACACCTTC
>few|TRBV7-3|TRBD1|TRBJ1-2
CASSPTPGQGARGYTF
TGTGCCAGCAGCCCAACTCCGGGACAGGGGGCGAGAGGCTACACCTTC
>few|TRBV7-2|NA|TRBJ2-2
CASSRLWGHDTGELFF
TGTGCCAGCAGCCGGCTTTGGGGGCACGACACCGGGGAGCTGTTTTTT
>few|TRBV7-8|NA|TRBJ2-1
CASSGAGFNEQFF
TGTGCCAGCAGCGGGGCGGGGTTCAATGAGCAGTTCTTC
>few|TRBV3-1|NA|TRBJ2-5
CASFRTGQETQYF
TGTGCCAGCTTCAGAACAGGGCAAGAGACCCAGTACTTC
>many|TRBV12-3/TRBV12-4|NA|TRBJ2-7
CASSFWAQEQYF
TGTGCCAGCAGTTTCTGGGCTCAAGAGCAGTACTTC
>NA|TRBV5-1|NA|TRBJ1-5
CDSSFLGGVNQPQHF
TGCGACAGCAGCTTTTTAGGAGGAGTTAATCAGCCCCAGCATTTT
>few|TRBV28|NA|TRBJ1-5
CASSLAQGSQPQHF
TGTGCCAGCAGTTTGGCGCAAGGGAGCCAGCCCCAGCATTTT
>few|TRBV20-1|TRBD2|TRBJ2-3
CSASQGLALAGTQYF
TGCAGTGCTAGCCAGGGACTAGCCCTAGCAGGTACGCAGTATTTT
>few|TRBV5-6|NA|TRBJ2-5
CASSPAPSRYQETQYF
TGTGCCAGCAGCCCTGCTCCGAGCAGGTACCAAGAGACCCAGTACTTC
>few|TRBV20-1|TRBD1|TRBJ1-1
CSARDPPGTGWVTEAFF
TGCAGTGCTAGAGATCCCCCTGGGACAGGATGGGTCACTGAAGCTTTCTTT
>NA|TRBV7-2|TRBD1|TRBJ1-1
CASRNRGNDEAFF
TGTGCCAGCAGGAACAGGGGCAACGACGAAGCTTTCTTT
>few|TRBV7-8|TRBD1|TRBJ2-1
CASSLRTGGFGNEQFF
TGTGCCAGCAGCTTAAGGACAGGGGGATTTGGCAATGAGCAGTTCTTC
>NA|TRBV25-1|TRBD1|TRBJ1-6
CASSEDRVSSSPLHF
TGTGCCAGCAGTGAGGACAGGGTTTCGAGTTCACCCCTCCACTTT
>few|TRBV10-3|TRBD2|TRBJ2-3
CAISEGPAGGMTDTQYF
TGTGCCATCAGTGAAGGCCCAGCGGGGGGGATGACAGATACGCAGTATTTT
>NA|TRBV7-3|NA|TRBJ2-1
CASSLPPYNEQFF
TGTGCCAGCAGCCTCCCACCCTACAATGAGCAGTTCTTC